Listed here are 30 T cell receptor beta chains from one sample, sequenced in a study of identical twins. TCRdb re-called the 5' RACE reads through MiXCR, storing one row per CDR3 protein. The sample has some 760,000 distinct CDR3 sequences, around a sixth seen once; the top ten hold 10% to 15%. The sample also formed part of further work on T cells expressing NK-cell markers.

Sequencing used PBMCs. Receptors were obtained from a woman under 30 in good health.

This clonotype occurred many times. The CDR3 here is CASSYSIQGNSPLHF. The CDR3 bases are TGTGCCAGCAGTTACTCGATTCAGGGAAATTCACCCCTCCACTTT. The chain carries TRBV6-5 and TRBJ1-6; D is perhaps TRBD1 (5 bases). The CDR3 spans 15 residues. Looked up from germline, CDR1 is MNHEY and CDR2 is SVGAGI. V was trimmed by 0 bases and J by 7 bases, leaving 10 bases between them.

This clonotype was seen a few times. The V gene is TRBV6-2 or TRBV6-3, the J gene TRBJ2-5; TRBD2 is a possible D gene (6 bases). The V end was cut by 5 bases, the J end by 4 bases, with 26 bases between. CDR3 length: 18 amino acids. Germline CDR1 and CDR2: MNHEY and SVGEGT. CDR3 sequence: CASSDYLGRGTMGETQYF. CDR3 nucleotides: TGTGCCAGCAGTGACTACCTGGGGCGGGGAACTATGGGAGAGACCCAGTACTTC.

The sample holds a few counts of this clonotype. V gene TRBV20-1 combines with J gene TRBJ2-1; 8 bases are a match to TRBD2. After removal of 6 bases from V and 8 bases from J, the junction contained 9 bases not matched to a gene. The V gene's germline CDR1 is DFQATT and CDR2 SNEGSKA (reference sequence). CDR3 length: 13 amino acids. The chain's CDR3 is CSAGGRGGYEQFF. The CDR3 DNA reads TGCAGTGCAGGAGGCCGGGGGGGCTATGAGCAGTTCTTC.

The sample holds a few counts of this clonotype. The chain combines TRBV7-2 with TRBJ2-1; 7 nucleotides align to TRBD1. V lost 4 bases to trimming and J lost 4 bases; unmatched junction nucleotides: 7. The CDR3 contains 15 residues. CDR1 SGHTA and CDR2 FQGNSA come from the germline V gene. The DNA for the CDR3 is TGTGCCAGCAGCTCTCGGGACAGATTATACAATGAGCAGTTCTTC. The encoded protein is CASSSRDRLYNEQFF.

The CDR3 is CASSQEFILDTQYF. DNA for the CDR3: TGCGCCAGCAGCCAAGAATTTATTTTAGATACGCAGTATTTT. The chain is built from TRBV4-3 and TRBJ2-3; D unresolved. V was clipped by 0 bases and J by 5 bases, with 9 bases between them. CDR1 and CDR2 from the germline V gene are LGHNA and YSLEER. CDR3 length: 14 amino acids.

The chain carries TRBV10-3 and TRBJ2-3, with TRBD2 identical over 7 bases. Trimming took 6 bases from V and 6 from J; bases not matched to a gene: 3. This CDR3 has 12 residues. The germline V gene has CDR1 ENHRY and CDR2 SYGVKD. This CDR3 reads CAIRLGRDTQYF. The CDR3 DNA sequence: TGTGCCATCAGACTCGGGAGGGATACGCAGTATTTT.

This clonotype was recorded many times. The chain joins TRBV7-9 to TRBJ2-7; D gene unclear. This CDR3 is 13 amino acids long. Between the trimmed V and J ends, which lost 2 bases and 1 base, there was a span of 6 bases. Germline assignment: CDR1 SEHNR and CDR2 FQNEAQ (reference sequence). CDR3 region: CASSLQVSYEQYF. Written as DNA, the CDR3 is TGTGCCAGCAGCTTACAAGTGTCCTACGAGCAGTACTTC.

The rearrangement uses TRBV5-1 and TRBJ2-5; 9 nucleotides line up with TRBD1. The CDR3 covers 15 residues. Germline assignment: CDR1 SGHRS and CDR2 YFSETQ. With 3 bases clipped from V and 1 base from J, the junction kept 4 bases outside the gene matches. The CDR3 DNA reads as TGCGCCAGCAGCTGGGGGACAGGGTTCCAAGAGACCCAGTACTTC. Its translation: CASSWGTGFQETQYF. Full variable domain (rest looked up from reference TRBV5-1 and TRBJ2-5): KAGVTQTPRYLIKTRGQQVTLSCSPISGHRSVSWYQQTPGQGLQFLFEYFSETQRNKGNFPGRFSGRQFSNSRSEMNVSTLELGDSALYLCASSWGTGFQETQYFGPGTRLLVL.

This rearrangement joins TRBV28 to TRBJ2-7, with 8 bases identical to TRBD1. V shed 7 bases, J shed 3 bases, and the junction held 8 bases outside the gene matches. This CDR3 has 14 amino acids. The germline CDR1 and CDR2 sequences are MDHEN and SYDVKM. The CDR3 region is CASNQDRVGYEQYF. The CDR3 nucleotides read TGTGCCAGCAACCAGGACAGGGTGGGCTACGAGCAGTACTTC.

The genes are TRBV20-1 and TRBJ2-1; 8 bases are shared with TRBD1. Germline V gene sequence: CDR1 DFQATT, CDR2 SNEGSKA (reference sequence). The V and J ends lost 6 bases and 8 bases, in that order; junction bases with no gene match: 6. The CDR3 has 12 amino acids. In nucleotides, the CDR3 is TGCAGTGCCGAGGACAGGGCGGATGAGCAGTTCTTC. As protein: CSAEDRADEQFF.

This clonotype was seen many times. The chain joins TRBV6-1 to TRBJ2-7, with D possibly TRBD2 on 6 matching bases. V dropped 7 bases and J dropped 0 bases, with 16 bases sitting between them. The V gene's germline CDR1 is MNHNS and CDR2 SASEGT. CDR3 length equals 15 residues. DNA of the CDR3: TGTGCCAGCAACCCCTACCGGGACTCCTCCTACGAGCAGTACTTC. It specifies CASNPYRDSSYEQYF.

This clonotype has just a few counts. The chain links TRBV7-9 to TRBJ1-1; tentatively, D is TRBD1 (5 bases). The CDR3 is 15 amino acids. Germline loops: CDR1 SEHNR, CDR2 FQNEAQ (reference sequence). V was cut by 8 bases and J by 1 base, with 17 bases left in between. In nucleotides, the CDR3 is TGTGCCAGCCACCCGGGGAGGGGTAAGAACACTGAAGCTTTCTTT. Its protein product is CASHPGRGKNTEAFF.

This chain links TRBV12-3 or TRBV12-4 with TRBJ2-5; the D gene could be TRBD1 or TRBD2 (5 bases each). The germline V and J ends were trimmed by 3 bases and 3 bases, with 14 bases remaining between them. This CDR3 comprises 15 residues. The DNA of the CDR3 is TGTGCCAGCAGTTTTAGGGACGACTGGAAAGAGACCCAGTACTTC. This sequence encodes CASSFRDDWKETQYF.

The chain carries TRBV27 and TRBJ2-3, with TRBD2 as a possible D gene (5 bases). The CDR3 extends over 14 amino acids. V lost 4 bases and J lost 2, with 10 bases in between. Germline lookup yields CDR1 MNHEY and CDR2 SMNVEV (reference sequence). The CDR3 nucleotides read TGTGCCAGCAGTTGGACTGCTAACACAGATACGCAGTATTTT. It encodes CASSWTANTDTQYF.

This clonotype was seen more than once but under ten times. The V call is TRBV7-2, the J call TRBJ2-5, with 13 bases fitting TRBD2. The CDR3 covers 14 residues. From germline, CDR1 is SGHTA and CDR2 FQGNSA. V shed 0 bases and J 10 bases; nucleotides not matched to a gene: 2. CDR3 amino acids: CASSLATSGRIQYF. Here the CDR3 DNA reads TGTGCCAGCAGCTTAGCGACTAGCGGGAGGATCCAGTACTTC.

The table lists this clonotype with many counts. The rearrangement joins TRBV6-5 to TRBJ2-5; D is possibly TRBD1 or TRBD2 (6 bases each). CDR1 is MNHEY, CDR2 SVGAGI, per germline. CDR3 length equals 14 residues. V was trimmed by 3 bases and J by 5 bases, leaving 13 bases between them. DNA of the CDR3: TGTGCCAGCAGTTATAAAGGGGGACTGGAGACCCAGTACTTC. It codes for CASSYKGGLETQYF.

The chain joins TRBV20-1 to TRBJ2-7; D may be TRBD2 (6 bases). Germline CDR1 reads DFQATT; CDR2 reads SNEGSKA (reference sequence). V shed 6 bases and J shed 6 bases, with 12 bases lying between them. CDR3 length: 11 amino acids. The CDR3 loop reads CSAGLPTEQYF. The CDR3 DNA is TGCAGTGCGGGACTTCCGACCGAGCAGTACTTC.

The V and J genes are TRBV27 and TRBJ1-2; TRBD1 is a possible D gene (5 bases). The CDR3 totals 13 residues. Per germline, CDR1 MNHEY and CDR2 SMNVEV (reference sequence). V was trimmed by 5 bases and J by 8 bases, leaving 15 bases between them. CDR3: CASSTQQVGGYTF. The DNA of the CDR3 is TGTGCCAGCAGTACCCAACAGGTCGGAGGCTACACCTTC.

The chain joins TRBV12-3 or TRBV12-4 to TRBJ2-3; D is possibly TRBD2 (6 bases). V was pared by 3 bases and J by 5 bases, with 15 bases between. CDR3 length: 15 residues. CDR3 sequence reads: CASSLLGWGVDTQYF. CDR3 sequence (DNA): TGTGCCAGCAGTTTGCTGGGCTGGGGGGTAGATACGCAGTATTTT.

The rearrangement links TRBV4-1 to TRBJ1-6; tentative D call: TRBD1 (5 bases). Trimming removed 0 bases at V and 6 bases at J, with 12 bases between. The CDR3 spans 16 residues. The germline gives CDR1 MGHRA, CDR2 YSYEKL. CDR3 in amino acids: CASSQDRGNINSPLHF. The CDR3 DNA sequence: TGCGCCAGCAGCCAAGATCGGGGGAACATTAATTCACCCCTCCACTTT.

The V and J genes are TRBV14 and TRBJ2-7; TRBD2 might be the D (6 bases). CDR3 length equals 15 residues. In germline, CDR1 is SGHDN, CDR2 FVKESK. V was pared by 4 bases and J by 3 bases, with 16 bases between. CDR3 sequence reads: CASSPLRDSNYEQYF. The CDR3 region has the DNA TGTGCCAGCAGCCCGCTCCGGGACTCTAACTACGAGCAGTACTTC.

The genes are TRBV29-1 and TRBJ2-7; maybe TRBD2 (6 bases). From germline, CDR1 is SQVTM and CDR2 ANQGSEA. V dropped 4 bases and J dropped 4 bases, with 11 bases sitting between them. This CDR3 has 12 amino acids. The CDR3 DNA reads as TGCAGCGTTGCGGGAGTTCTGTACGAGCAGTACTTC. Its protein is CSVAGVLYEQYF.

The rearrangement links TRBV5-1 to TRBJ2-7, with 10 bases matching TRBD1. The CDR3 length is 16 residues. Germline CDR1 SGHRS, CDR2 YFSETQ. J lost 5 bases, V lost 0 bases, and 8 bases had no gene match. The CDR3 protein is CASSLGPGTGVHEQYF. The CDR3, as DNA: TGCGCCAGCAGCTTGGGTCCCGGGACAGGGGTCCACGAGCAGTACTTC.

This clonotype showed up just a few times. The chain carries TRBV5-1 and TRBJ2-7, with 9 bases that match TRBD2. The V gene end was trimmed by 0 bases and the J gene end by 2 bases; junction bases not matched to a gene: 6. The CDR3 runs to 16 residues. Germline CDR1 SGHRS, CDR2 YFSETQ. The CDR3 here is CASSLARTSETYEQYF. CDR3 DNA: TGCGCCAGCAGCTTGGCCCGGACTAGCGAGACCTACGAGCAGTACTTC.

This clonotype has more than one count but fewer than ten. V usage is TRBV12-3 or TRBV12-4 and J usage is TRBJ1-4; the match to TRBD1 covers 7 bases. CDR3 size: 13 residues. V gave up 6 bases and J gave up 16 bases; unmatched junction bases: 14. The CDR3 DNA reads TGTGCCAGCAGCCCGGGACAGCTGGGGATTCGGTTTTTT. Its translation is CASSPGQLGIRFF.

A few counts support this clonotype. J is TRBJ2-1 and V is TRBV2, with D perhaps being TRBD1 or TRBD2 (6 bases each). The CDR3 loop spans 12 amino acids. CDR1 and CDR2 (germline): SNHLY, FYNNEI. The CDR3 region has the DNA TGTTGCTCAGGGGCGGGGCGGAATGAGCAGTTCTTC. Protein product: CCSGAGRNEQFF.

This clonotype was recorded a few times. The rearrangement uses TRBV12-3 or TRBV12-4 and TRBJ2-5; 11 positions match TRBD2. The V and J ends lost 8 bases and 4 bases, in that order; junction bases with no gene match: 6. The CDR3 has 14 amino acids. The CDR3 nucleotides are TGTGCCAGCCGAAGTCTAGCGGGAGGAGAGACCCAGTACTTC. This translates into CASRSLAGGETQYF.

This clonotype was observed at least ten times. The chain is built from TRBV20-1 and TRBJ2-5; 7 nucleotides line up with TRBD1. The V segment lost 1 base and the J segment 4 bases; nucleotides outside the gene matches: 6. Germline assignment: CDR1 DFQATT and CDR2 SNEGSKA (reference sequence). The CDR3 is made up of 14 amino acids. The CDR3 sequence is CSARVEGGGETQYF. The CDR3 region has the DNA TGCAGTGCTAGAGTAGAAGGGGGCGGAGAGACCCAGTACTTC.

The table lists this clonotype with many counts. This CDR3 reads CSPRLAGINEQFF. CDR3 DNA sequence: TGCAGTCCAAGACTAGCGGGGATCAATGAGCAGTTCTTC. The chain couples TRBV20-1 to TRBJ2-1, with 11 bases identical to TRBD2. The CDR3 sequence is 13 residues long. The V and J ends lost 8 bases and 6 bases, in that order; junction bases with no gene match: 6. Germline CDR1 is DFQATT and CDR2 is SNEGSKA (reference sequence).

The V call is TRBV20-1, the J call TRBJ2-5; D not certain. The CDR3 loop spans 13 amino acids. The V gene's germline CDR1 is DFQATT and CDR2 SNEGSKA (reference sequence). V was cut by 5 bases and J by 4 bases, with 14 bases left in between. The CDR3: CSAPRGSLETQYF. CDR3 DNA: TGCAGTGCTCCCCGTGGGTCGTTAGAGACCCAGTACTTC.